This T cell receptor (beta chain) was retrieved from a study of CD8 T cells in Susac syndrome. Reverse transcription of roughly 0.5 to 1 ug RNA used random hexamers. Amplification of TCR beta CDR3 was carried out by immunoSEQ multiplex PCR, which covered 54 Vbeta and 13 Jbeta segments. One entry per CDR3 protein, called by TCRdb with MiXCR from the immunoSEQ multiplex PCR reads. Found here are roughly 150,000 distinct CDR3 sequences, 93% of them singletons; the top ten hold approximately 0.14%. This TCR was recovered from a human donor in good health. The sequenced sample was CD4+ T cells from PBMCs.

DNA for the CDR3: TGTGCCAGCAGTATCGGACTAGCGGGGGCCCCGGGGAACTACGAGCAGTACTTC. This encodes CASSIGLAGAPGNYEQYF. V and J are TRBV6-1 and TRBJ2-7; TRBD2 matches at 13 bases. Trimming cost V 5 bases and J 3 bases; bases outside gene matches: 13. Germline-derived CDR1 and CDR2 are MNHNS and SASEGT. The CDR3 spans 18 residues.